The source of this TCR beta chain is a study of blood T cell repertoires in COVID-19. Study context: Both acute and convalescent COVID-19 samples were obtained from the United States, Italy and Spain. PBMCs, B-cell-depleted T cells, or T cells were the source of the cDNA or gDNA that made up the material.

Profiled with immunoSEQ multiplex PCR; TCRdb holds only in-frame clones, not every one. The data show tens of thousands of clones, under 90% seen once. This clone was observed a single time. The CDR3 is 14 amino acids. V lost 3 bases, J lost 0 bases, and 12 bases lay in between. Per germline, CDR1 SQVTM and CDR2 ANQGSEA. Sequenced: peripheral blood. This sequence was found in a man in his 70s with acute or convalescent COVID-19. The rearrangement joins TRBV29-1 to TRBJ2-7, with D possibly matching TRBD1 (6 bases). The CDR3 sequence: CSVDKTGDSYEQYF. The DNA of the CDR3 is TGCAGCGTTGATAAGACAGGCGACTCCTACGAGCAGTACTTC.